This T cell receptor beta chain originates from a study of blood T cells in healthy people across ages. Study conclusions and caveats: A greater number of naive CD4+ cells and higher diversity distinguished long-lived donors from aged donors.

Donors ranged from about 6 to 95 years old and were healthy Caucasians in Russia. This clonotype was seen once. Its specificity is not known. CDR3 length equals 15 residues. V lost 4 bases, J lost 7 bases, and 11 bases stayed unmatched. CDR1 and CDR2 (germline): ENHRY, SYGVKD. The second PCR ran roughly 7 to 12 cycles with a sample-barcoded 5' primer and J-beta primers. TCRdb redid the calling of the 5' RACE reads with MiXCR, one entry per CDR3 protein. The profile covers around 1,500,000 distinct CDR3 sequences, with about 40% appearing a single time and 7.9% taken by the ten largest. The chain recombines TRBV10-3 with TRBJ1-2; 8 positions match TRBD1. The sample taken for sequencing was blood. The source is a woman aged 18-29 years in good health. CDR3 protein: CAISAPDRVSGGYTF. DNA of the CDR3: TGTGCCATCAGTGCCCCGGACAGGGTGAGCGGTGGCTACACCTTC.